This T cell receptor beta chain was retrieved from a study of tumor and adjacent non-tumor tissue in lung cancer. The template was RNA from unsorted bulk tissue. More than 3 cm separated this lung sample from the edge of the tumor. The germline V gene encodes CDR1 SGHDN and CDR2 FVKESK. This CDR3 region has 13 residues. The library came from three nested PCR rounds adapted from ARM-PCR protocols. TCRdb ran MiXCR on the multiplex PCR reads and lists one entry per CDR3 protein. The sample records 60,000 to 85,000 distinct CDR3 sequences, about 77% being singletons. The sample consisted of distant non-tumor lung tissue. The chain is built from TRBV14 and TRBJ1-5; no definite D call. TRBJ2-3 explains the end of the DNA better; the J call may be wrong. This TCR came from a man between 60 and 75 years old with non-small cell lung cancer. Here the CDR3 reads CASSQTGNQPQYF. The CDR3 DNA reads TGTGCCAGCAGCCAAACCGGAAATCAGCCCCAGTATTTT.